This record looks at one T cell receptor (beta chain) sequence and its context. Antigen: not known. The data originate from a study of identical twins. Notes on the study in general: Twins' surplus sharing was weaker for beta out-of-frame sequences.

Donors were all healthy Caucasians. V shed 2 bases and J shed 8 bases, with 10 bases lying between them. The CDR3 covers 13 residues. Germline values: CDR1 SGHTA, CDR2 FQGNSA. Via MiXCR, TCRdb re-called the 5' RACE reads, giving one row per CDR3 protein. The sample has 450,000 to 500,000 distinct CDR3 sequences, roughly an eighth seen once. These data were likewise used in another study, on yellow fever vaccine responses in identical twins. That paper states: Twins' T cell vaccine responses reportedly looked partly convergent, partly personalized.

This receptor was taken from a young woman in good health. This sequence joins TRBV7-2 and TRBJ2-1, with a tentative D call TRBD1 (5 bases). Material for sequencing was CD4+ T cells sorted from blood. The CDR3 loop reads CASSLSRVDEQFF. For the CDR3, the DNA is TGTGCCAGCAGCTTAAGCAGGGTCGATGAGCAGTTCTTC.